A single sample gave rise to the 8 T cell receptor beta chains below, sequenced in a study of blood T cell repertoires in COVID-19. Profiling relied on immunoSEQ multiplex PCR, and the TCRdb table lists in-frame clones only, not all of them. The sample holds about 150,000 clones, about 85% seen once. Sequenced input: peripheral blood. The receptors originated from a woman aged 55-69 years with COVID-19, enrolled during active disease.

This chain links TRBV18 with TRBJ2-5, with D possibly TRBD2 on 7 matching bases. CDR3 length: 16 amino acids. Germline V gives CDR1 KGHSH, CDR2 LQKENI. V was shortened by 5 bases and J by 5 bases, with 21 bases between the two germline ends. In DNA, the CDR3 is TGTGCCAGCTCATCCCTCGGAGGGGGGGGCGAGGAGACCCAGTACTTC. It yields the protein CASSSLGGGGEETQYF.

This rearrangement joins TRBV5-1 to TRBJ1-1, with TRBD1 as a possible D gene (6 bases). V lost 4 bases and J 6 bases, leaving 13 bases between the germline ends. The germline CDR1 and CDR2 sequences are SGHRS and YFSETQ. The CDR3 runs 13 residues. CDR3 sequence reads: CASSRDTGPEAFF. The DNA for the CDR3 is TGCGCCAGCAGCCGGGACACTGGCCCTGAAGCTTTCTTT.

The V and J genes are TRBV5-6 and TRBJ1-2, with TRBD1 identical over 9 bases. The CDR3 is 17 amino acids. Trimming took 4 bases from V and 2 from J; bases not matched to a gene: 12. Germline CDR1 reads SGHDT; CDR2 reads YYEEEE. The CDR3 DNA is TGTGCCAGCAGCCACAGACAGGGGGTTAGATCAAACTATGGCTACACCTTC. It is translated as CASSHRQGVRSNYGYTF.

The CDR3 loop reads CASKYDSSTGELFF. CDR3 in DNA: TGCGCCAGCAAATACGACAGCTCGACCGGGGAGCTGTTTTTT. This chain uses TRBV5-1 with TRBJ2-2; D is perhaps TRBD1 (5 bases). CDR1 and CDR2 from the germline V gene are SGHRS and YFSETQ. V was trimmed by 6 bases and J by 5 bases, leaving 14 bases between them. The CDR3 has 14 amino acids.

This chain uses TRBV6-6 with TRBJ1-1, with D possibly TRBD1 on 6 matching bases. Trimming left V 2 bases short and J 6 bases short, with 13 bases between. The CDR3 is made up of 14 amino acids. CDR1 and CDR2 (germline): MNHNY, SVGAGI (reference sequence). The CDR3 region has the DNA TGTGCCAGCAGTTACGGAAGGGGGGGATCTGAAGCTTTCTTT. It yields the protein CASSYGRGGSEAFF.

The J gene is TRBJ2-1, the V gene TRBV14; 10 bases fit TRBD1. Germline lookup yields CDR1 SGHDN and CDR2 FVKESK. The CDR3 has 17 residues. Trimming cost V 4 bases and J 9 bases; bases outside gene matches: 15. CDR3 region: CASSPTWGQGSLGEQFF. CDR3 in DNA: TGTGCCAGCAGCCCCACCTGGGGACAGGGGTCTTTGGGTGAGCAGTTCTTC.

The V and J genes are TRBV10-3 and TRBJ2-2; 7 nucleotides line up with TRBD1. Germline values: CDR1 ENHRY, CDR2 SYGVKD. With V trimmed by 10 bases and J by 4 bases, 12 bases remained unmatched. This CDR3 comprises 15 residues. As DNA, the CDR3 is TGTGCCAGCGGACAGGCGACGAGATCCACCGGGGAGCTGTTTTTT. As protein: CASGQATRSTGELFF.

The V gene is TRBV9, the J gene TRBJ1-6; maybe TRBD1 (6 bases). This CDR3 region has 14 residues. Germline V gene data show CDR1 as SGDLS and CDR2 as YYNGEE. Trimming removed 2 bases from V and 7 bases from J, with 10 bases in between. The CDR3 DNA is TGTGCCAGCAGCGTTAACCAGGGGAATTCACCCCTCCACTTT. Its translation: CASSVNQGNSPLHF.